This TCR beta chain was identified in a study of control samples from healthy donors and cancer patients (TCRdb year 2020). To note about this clone: The specificity of this receptor is unknown. Qualities for individual bases were not recorded, and no much larger clone is one base off.

Preparation of the library involved the immunoSEQ multiplex PCR assay. TCRdb took this table from immuneACCESS and kept in-frame rearrangements with V and J called. Such tables lack part of the clones; where checked against another copy, unresolved V genes explain under half of the gap, and the rest is unexplained. This sample lists 150,000 or so clones; over 85% were detected once. Around 6% of the sample is in the top ten clones. There are 15 amino acids in the CDR3, from cysteine to phenylalanine inclusive. The CDR3 DNA has 45 bases and is translated from base 1. The germline V gene sets CDR1 to SGHVS and CDR2 to FNYEAQ. V is clipped by 0 bases and J by 0 bases, and the sequence between their germline boundaries is 9 bases long.

This sequence uses TRBV7-6 and TRBJ2-7, with the D call perhaps TRBD1 or TRBD2, each one matching 5 bases. Sequencing used blood. This clonotype originated in a man aged 18 to 30 in good health. The DNA sequence is TGTGCCAGCAGCTTAGCAAGGGACGGCTCCTACGAGCAGTACTTC. Its amino acids are CASSLARDGSYEQYF.